This TCR beta chain was recorded in a study of control samples from healthy donors and cancer patients (dated by TCRdb to 2018 to 2020). The library came from the immunoSEQ multiplex PCR assay. What TCRdb holds here is the immuneACCESS table cut down to in-frame rearrangements. Part of the clones is not present; checked against another copy, under half of the missing clones reflect an unresolved V gene, and the others are unexplained. A total of 95,000 to 110,000 clones appear in this sample, roughly 90% of them only once. Jointly, the top ten make up about 20% of the sample. A remark on this clone: There is no known antigen for this receptor. No qualities accompany the bases; no much larger clone lies one base away.

Via the germline V gene, CDR1 is SGHDN and CDR2 FVKESK. V drops 4 bases and J drops 6 bases, leaving 13 bases in between. The cysteine opens and the phenylalanine closes a CDR3 of 15 amino acids. The read is trimmed to its CDR3 DNA, 45 bases read in frame from base 1. The source material was PBMCs. The TCR comes from a man between 60 and 75 years old with lung cancer. This sequence uses TRBV14 and TRBJ1-6, with an unclear D gene assignment. The sequence in DNA is TGTGCCAGCAGCCCAGCTCGGGTATCTAATTCACCCCTCCACTTT. Protein translation: CASSPARVSNSPLHF.